These T cell receptor beta chains were read from a single sample in a study of regulatory T cells in long-lasting Graves disease. Each CDR3 protein gets one entry after TCRdb re-called the multiplex PCR reads with MiXCR. The sample records about 400,000 distinct CDR3 sequences, 15% to 20% being singletons. These same data were also listed under a study on T cells in Graves' hyperthyroidism and ophthalmopathy.

This specimen was peripheral blood mononuclear cells (PBMCs), taken at new diagnosis, from a patient treated with antithyroid drugs. The origin of the receptors is a woman younger than 35 with Graves disease. The CDR3 runs from the conserved cysteine through the conserved F or W. A D gene is named only where the DNA matches it firmly. Clone size is shown for a subset of rows, as once, few, many or a class of expanded clone.

many TRBJ2-5 TRBD1 TRBV5-1 TGCGCCAGCAGCTTTGGGGGACAGATAGGGCAAGAGACCCAGTACTTC CASSFGGQIGQETQYF
many TRBJ2-1 TRBD2 TRBV18 TGTGCCAGCGCTCCGGGACTAGCGGGAGCAAATGAGCAGTTCTTC CASAPGLAGANEQFF
few TRBJ1-4 TRBD1 TRBV5-1 TGCGCCAGCACTTTGGGACAGGGAAATGAAAAACTGTTTTTT CASTLGQGNEKLFF
many TRBJ2-7 - TRBV27 TGTGCCAGCAGTTGGGACACCTCCTACGAGCAGTACTTC CASSWDTSYEQYF
many TRBJ1-2 - TRBV2 TGTGCCAGCAGCCCCCGGCAGGGATCGGGTGGCTACACCTTC CASSPRQGSGGYTF
many TRBJ1-2 - TRBV28 TGTGCCACCAGGGGCCACGACAGGCGGGTCGGCTATGGCTACACCTTC CATRGHDRRVGYGYTF
- TRBJ1-2 - TRBV19 TGTGCCAGTAGCCGGGCAGGGGTAGTCTCTGGCTACACCTTC CASSRAGVVSGYTF
many TRBJ1-1 - TRBV30 TGTGCCTGGAGTGTACAGGGGAACACTGAAGCTTTCTTT CAWSVQGNTEAFF
- TRBJ2-2 TRBD1 TRBV5-1 TGCGCCAGCACCGGGACAGAATCCGGGGAGCTGTTTTTT CASTGTESGELFF
few TRBJ2-7 - TRBV7-6 TGTGCCAGCAGCCCTTACGGGGGACACTACGAGCAGTACTTC CASSPYGGHYEQYF
many TRBJ1-1 - TRBV11-2 TGTGCCAGCAGCTTACTCGGGGCAGGGGCTATGAACACTGAAGCTTTCTTT CASSLLGAGAMNTEAFF
many TRBJ2-3 - TRBV10-3 TGTGCCATCAGTGAGTCCCTGGAGCCTAGCTCTGGTGATACGCAGTATTTT CAISESLEPSSGDTQYF
many TRBJ2-1 TRBD1 TRBV3-1 TGTGCCAGCAGCCAAGGGTATAACAGGGGCGCCGGCAATGAGCAGTTCTTC CASSQGYNRGAGNEQFF
few TRBJ2-2 - TRBV6-1 TGTGCCACTCAGGGGGAAACGCGGGGCGGAAACCCCGGGGAGCTGTTTTTT CATQGETRGGNPGELFF
many TRBJ2-7 - TRBV12-3/TRBV12-4 TGTGCCAGCAGTTTCTCCCACGGGGGAGGCTACGAGCAGTACTTC CASSFSHGGGYEQYF
few TRBJ1-1 - TRBV30 TGTGCCTGGAGTGTACGGGGGACCGATAGCCCAGCTTTCTTT CAWSVRGTDSPAFF
many TRBJ2-5 - TRBV2 TGTGCCAGCAGTGCCGGGACATTGAAAGAGACCCAGTACTTC CASSAGTLKETQYF
few TRBJ2-3 TRBD2 TRBV9 TGTGCCAGCAGCGTAGGACTAGCGGATTACACAGATACGCAGTATTTT CASSVGLADYTDTQYF
many TRBJ1-5 TRBD1 TRBV6-1 TGTGCCAGCAGTGCTATTCGGGGACAGGGGATCAGTATCCAGCATTTT CASSAIRGQGISIQHF
- TRBJ2-2 TRBD1 TRBV9 TGTGCCAGCAGCGTACAAGGGACAGGGAAAGGCGGGGAGCTGTTTTTT CASSVQGTGKGGELFF
many TRBJ2-3 - TRBV12-3/TRBV12-4 TGTGCCAGCAGTCCAGGGGCAGGTACGCAGTATTTT CASSPGAGTQYF
many TRBJ2-3 TRBD2 TRBV20-1 TGCAGTGCTCCCAGGACTAGCGGGGTTCCAGGCACAGATACGCAGTATTTT CSAPRTSGVPGTDTQYF
once TRBJ2-1 TRBD2 TRBV10-2 TGCGCCAGCAGTACTAGCGGTGGCTACAATGAGCAGTTCTTC CASSTSGGYNEQFF
- TRBJ2-2 - TRBV2 TGCGCCAGCAGCTCCGGGACCGCGGCCGGGGAGCTGTTTTTT CASSSGTAAGELFF
- TRBJ2-5 - TRBV5-1 TGCGCCAGCAGCTTGGCTTTGGGCAGAAAAGAGACCCAGTACTTC CASSLALGRKETQYF
many TRBJ2-5 TRBD2 TRBV5-1 TGCGCCAGCAGCCCAGCGGGGTTCGAGACCCAGTACTTC CASSPAGFETQYF
- TRBJ1-3 - TRBV30 TGTGCCTGGAGTCTGAAGATAGAGCTTTCTGGAAACACCATATATTTT CAWSLKIELSGNTIYF
few TRBJ2-7 - TRBV5-8 TGTGCCACGACCTACGAGCAGTACTTC CATTYEQYF
- TRBJ2-1 - TRBV7-3 TGTGCTCCCATGGGGTGGCCACGAGTCCTGGGGGCTTTGGGAAATAGCTCCTACAATGAGCAGTTCTTC CAPMGWPRVLGALGNSSYNEQFF
few TRBJ1-1 - TRBV20-1 TGCAGTGCTAGAGGCTATGACACGGACACTGAAGCTTTCTTT CSARGYDTDTEAFF
many TRBJ2-2 TRBD1 TRBV5-1 TGCGCCAGCAGCCCCCCGGGACAGGGGTTTTATAGCACCGGGGAGCTGTTTTTT CASSPPGQGFYSTGELFF
many TRBJ2-7 TRBD2 TRBV20-1 TGCAGTGCTAGAAGACTAGCGGGAAACGAGCAGTACTTC CSARRLAGNEQYF
few TRBJ2-4 - TRBV6-2/TRBV6-3 TGTGCCAGCAGTTACTTGGGGGGGCCCGCCAAAAACATTCAGTACTTC CASSYLGGPAKNIQYF
many TRBJ1-1 - TRBV27 TGTGCCAGCAGGCTGACAAGATCGAACACTGAAGCTTTCTTT CASRLTRSNTEAFF
many TRBJ2-5 - TRBV7-9 TGTGCCAGCAGCTGGGGAGAGACCCAGTACTTC CASSWGETQYF
many TRBJ2-1 TRBD2 TRBV18 TGTGCCAGCTCACCAGGAGCGGGGTCCAATGAGCAGTTCTTC CASSPGAGSNEQFF
many TRBJ2-7 - TRBV7-3 TGTGCCAGCAGCTTAATTAGGAACGGGAACTACGAGCAGTACTTC CASSLIRNGNYEQYF
few TRBJ1-3 - TRBV2 TGTGCCAGCAGGGCCTGGGGAAGCACCATATATTTT CASRAWGSTIYF
many TRBJ2-5 - TRBV7-8 TGTGCCAGCAGCTCGACGGAGGGGAAGACCCAGTACTTC CASSSTEGKTQYF
few TRBJ2-3 TRBD2 TRBV20-1 TGCAGTGCTAGTTTCTATTCTAGCGGGACTAGCACAGATACGCAGTATTTT CSASFYSSGTSTDTQYF
- TRBJ1-6 TRBD1 TRBV9 TGTGCCAGCAGCGCGCTGGACAGGGATGATTCACCCCTCCACTTT CASSALDRDDSPLHF
- TRBJ2-7 - TRBV7-9 TGTGCCAGCAGCCCAATTTATGGTACCTACGAGCAGTACTTC CASSPIYGTYEQYF
many TRBJ1-4 - TRBV18 TGTGCCAGCTCACCTTCGGGACTTGGTGAAAAACTGTTTTTT CASSPSGLGEKLFF
- TRBJ2-6 - TRBV5-6 TGTGCCAGCAGCTTGGACGGGGTCGGGGCCAACGTCCTGACTTTC CASSLDGVGANVLTF
many TRBJ1-1 TRBD1 TRBV27 TGTGCCAGCAGTTTAAACAGGGGCGCTGAAGCTTTCTTT CASSLNRGAEAFF
many TRBJ2-1 TRBD1 TRBV6-1 TGTGCCAGCAGTGAAGTTGCCGCAGGGGGCTATGAGCAGTTCTTC CASSEVAAGGYEQFF
few TRBJ2-7 - TRBV5-1 TGCGCCAGCAGCTTGGGGCTAGCGAAATATCGAGACGAGCAGTACTTC CASSLGLAKYRDEQYF
- TRBJ2-3 TRBD2 TRBV7-2 TGTGCCAGCAGACAAATGGGTAGCGGGGGCAGCACAGATACGCAGTATTTT CASRQMGSGGSTDTQYF
- TRBJ1-2 TRBD1 TRBV12-3/TRBV12-4 TGTGCCAGCAGTTCTTGGGACAGATCCTATGGCTACACCTTC CASSSWDRSYGYTF
- TRBJ2-4 - TRBV29-1 TGCAGCGTTGAATTACTAGCTGGGGACATTCAGTACTTC CSVELLAGDIQYF
many TRBJ2-5 - TRBV5-1 TGCGCCAGCAGCTTGGCTATAAGAGGGGGGGCGGAGCAAGAGACCCAGTACTTC CASSLAIRGGAEQETQYF
- TRBJ1-5 - TRBV6-1 TGTGCCAGCAGGCCTGAGGGAACATGGTCAATCAATCAGCCCCAGCATTTT CASRPEGTWSINQPQHF